The clone carrying this T cell receptor beta chain was picked up many times. Its specificity is unknown. This specimen comes from a study of T cells after yellow fever vaccination. Whole-study findings and limits: Though weaker, the secondary response peaked faster, on day 5 versus 15. Most clones from primary vaccination resurfaced after the booster (around 97% CD4, over 85% CD8). Overlap between CD4 and CD8 compartments was detected for a small share of clonotypes.

TCRdb redid the calling of the 5' RACE reads with MiXCR, one entry per CDR3 protein. The profile covers under 550,000 distinct CDR3 sequences, with roughly a fifth appearing a single time and roughly a sixth taken by the ten largest. Germline V gene sequence: CDR1 LNHNV, CDR2 YYDKDF (reference sequence). V was pared by 0 bases and J by 7 bases, with 13 bases between. The CDR3 loop spans 16 amino acids. This chain connects TRBV15 to TRBJ1-6; unclear D gene. Source: PBMCs, taken around 3 weeks after the first yellow fever vaccination. The origin of this receptor is a man aged 18 to 35 who received the YFV17D yellow fever vaccine. CDR3 in amino acids: CATSRDREAENSPLHF. The CDR3 DNA follows: TGTGCCACCAGCAGAGATCGAGAGGCAGAGAATTCACCCCTCCACTTT.